This T cell receptor (beta chain) was identified in a study of vaccination and CD4 T cells after COVID-19. Looking at the study overall: The cells in question were stimulated using overlapping spike peptides derived from SARS-CoV-2, HCoV-NL63, HCoV-OC43 and HCoV-229E. Whole-study findings and limits: Spike mono-reactivity marked 304 of 307 vaccine-specific clones in convalescent patients.

A note on this clonotype: Its antigen remains unidentified.

Treatment reported: 10-day PBMC culture with coronavirus spike peptide pools or control peptides (ViraFEST assay). Peptide pools at roughly 10 ug/ml and IL-2 at around 10 IU/ml were added to cultures of a few million PBMCs per well. The assay that was used to sequence DNA from cultured CD4+ T cells was the Oncomine TCR Beta short-read assay. It was from cultured CD4+ T cells that genomic DNA was extracted. Each CDR3 protein is one row after TCRdb ran MiXCR on the PCR reads. This table has 8,000 to 10,000 distinct CDR3 sequences, roughly three fifths appearing once. V lost 5 bases, J lost 7 bases, and 12 bases lay in between. CDR1 is DFQATT, CDR2 SNEGSKA, per germline (reference sequence). This CDR3 comprises 13 residues.

The sequence was collected from a human donor who had recovered from COVID-19. The chain recombines TRBV20-1 with TRBJ1-6; D gene unclear. What was sequenced was CD4+ T cells from blood, cultured in vitro. The CDR3 protein is CSAPHGPNSPLHF. CDR3 nucleotides: TGCAGTGCTCCACACGGTCCAAATTCACCCCTCCACTTT.